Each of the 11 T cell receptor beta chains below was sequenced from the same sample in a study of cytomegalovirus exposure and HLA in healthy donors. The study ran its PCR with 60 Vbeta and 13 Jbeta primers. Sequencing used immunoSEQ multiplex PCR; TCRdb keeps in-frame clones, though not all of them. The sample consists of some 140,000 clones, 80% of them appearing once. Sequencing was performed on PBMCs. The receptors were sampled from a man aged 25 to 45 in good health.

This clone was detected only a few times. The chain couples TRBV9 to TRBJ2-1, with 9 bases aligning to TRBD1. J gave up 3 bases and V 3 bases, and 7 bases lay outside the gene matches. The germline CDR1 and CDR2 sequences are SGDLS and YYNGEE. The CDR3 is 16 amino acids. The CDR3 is CASSELGDRVYNEQFF. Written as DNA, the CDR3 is TGTGCCAGCAGCGAGCTAGGGGACAGGGTCTACAATGAGCAGTTCTTC.

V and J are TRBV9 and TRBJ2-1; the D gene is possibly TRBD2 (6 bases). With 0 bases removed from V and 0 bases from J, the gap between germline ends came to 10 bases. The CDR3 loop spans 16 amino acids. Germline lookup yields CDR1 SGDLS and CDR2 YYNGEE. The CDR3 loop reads CASSVDHGSSYNEQFF. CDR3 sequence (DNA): TGTGCCAGCAGCGTAGACCACGGGAGCTCCTACAATGAGCAGTTCTTC.

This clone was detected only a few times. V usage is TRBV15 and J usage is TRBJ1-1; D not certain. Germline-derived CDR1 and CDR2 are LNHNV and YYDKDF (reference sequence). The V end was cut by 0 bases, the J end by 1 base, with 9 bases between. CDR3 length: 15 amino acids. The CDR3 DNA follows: TGTGCCACCAGCAGAGATTCCAATCAGAACACTGAAGCTTTCTTT. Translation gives CATSRDSNQNTEAFF.

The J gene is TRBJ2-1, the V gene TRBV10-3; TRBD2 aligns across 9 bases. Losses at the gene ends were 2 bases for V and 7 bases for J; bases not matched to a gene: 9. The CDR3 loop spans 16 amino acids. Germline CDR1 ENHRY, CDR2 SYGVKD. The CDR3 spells CAISEPGLAGPNEQFF. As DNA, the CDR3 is TGTGCCATCAGTGAGCCCGGGCTAGCGGGACCTAATGAGCAGTTCTTC.

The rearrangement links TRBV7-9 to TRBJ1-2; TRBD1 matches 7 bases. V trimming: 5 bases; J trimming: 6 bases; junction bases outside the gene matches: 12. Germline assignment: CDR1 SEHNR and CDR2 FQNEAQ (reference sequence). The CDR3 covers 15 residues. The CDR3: CASSARSQTGHGYTF. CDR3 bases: TGTGCCAGCAGCGCCCGCTCCCAGACAGGGCATGGCTACACCTTC. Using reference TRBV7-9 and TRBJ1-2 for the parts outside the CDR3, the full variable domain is DTGVSQNPRHKITKRGQNVTFRCDPISEHNRLYWYRQTLGQGPEFLTYFQNEAQLEKSRLLSDRFSAERPKGSFSTLEIQRTEQGDSAMYLCASSARSQTGHGYTFGSGTRLTVV.

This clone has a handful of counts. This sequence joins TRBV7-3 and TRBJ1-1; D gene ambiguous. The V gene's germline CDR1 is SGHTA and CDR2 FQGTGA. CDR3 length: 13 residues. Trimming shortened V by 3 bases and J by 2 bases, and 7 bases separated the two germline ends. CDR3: CASSLELNTEAFF. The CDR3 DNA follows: TGTGCCAGCAGCTTGGAACTAAACACTGAAGCTTTCTTT.

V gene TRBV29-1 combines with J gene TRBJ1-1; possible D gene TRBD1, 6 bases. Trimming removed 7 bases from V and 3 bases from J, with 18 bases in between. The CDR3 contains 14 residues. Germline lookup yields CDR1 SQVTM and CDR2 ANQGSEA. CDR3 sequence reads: CSGRGGPRDTEAFF. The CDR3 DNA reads TGCAGCGGGAGGGGGGGACCCAGGGACACTGAAGCTTTCTTT.

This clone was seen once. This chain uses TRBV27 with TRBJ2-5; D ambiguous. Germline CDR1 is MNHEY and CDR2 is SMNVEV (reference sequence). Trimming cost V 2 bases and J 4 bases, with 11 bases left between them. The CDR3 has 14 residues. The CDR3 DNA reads TGTGCCAGCAGTTTACGTGCAGGTTTAGAGACCCAGTACTTC. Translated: CASSLRAGLETQYF.

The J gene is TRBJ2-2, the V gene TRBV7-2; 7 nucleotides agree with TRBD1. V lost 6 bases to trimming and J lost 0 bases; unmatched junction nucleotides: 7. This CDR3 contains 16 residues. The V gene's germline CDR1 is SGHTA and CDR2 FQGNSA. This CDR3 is CASRIPGTANTGELFF. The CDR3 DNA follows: TGTGCCAGCAGGATACCTGGGACAGCGAACACCGGGGAGCTGTTTTTT. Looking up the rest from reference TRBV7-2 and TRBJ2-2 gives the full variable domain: GAGVSQSPSNKVTEKGKDVELRCDPISGHTALYWYRQSLGQGLEFLIYFQGNSAPDKSGLPSDRFSAERTGGSVSTLTIQRTQQEDSAVYLCASRIPGTANTGELFFGEGSRLTVL.

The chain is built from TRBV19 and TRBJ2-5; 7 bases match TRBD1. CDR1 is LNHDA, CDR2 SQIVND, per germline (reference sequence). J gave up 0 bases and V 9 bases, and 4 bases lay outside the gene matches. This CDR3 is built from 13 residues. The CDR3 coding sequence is TGTGCCAGGGTACAGGGGAACCAAGAGACCCAGTACTTC. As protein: CARVQGNQETQYF.

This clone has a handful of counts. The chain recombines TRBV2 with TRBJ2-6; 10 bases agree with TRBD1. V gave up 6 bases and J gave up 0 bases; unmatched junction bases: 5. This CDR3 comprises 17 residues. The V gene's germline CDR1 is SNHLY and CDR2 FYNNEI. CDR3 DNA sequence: TGTGCCAGCAGCGGGACAGGGGTCGTCTCTGGGGCCAACGTCCTGACTTTC. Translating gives CASSGTGVVSGANVLTF.